This T cell receptor beta chain is drawn from a study of CXCR3-negative and CXCR3-positive naive CD8 T cells. Findings and caveats of the study: CD5 surface expression was similar among naive subsets, and TCR strength was estimated by inference from TRB CDR3 properties.

Regarding this clonotype: Its antigen is undetermined.

The CDR3 spans 15 residues. The germline gives CDR1 SSHAT, CDR2 FNYEAQ (reference sequence). Libraries of TRB cDNA were made by 5' RACE and carried UMIs. Reprocessing the 5' RACE reads, TCRdb reports a single entry for every CDR3 protein and omits DNA. The repertoire table contains 60,000 or so distinct CDR3 sequences. The clonotype originates from a human donor in good health. Some clones in this sample may be carry-over from other donors' samples. The chain has TRBV7-7 and TRBJ2-3; TCRdb proposes TRBD1, but this gene call is untestable without DNA. The sample was memory CD8+ T cells from blood. The CDR3 sequence: CASSWDDSAGGTQYF.